The present T cell receptor beta chain was sequenced within a study of OX40 agonist ivuxolimab in advanced cancers. Across the whole study: Patients treated during dose escalation were battling hepatocellular carcinoma, melanoma, renal cell or head and neck cancer. People who had prior anti-PD-1, anti-PD-L1 or anti-CTLA-4 therapy could take part, and about 37% had some.

Per germline, CDR1 SGHTA and CDR2 FQGTGA. V was clipped by 2 bases and J by 1 base, with 12 bases between them. This CDR3 comprises 16 residues. Produced via immunoSEQ multiplex PCR; TCRdb's table is partial and in-frame only. The data hold fewer than 65,000 clones, with 86% observed a single time. This sequence was found in an adult with an advanced solid tumor such as melanoma, head and neck, liver or kidney cancer. The sample here was CD4+ or CD8+ T cells sorted from blood, taken in a trial of the OX40 agonist ivuxolimab. V gene TRBV7-3 combines with J gene TRBJ2-1; D unclear. DNA of the CDR3: TGTGCCAGCAGCTTACGGTCCGGGCCGTCCTACAATGAGCAGTTCTTC. Translation gives CASSLRSGPSYNEQFF. The full variable domain, rest sourced from reference TRBV7-3 and TRBJ2-1, is GAGVSQTPSNKVTEKGKYVELRCDPISGHTALYWYRQSLGQGPEFLIYFQGTGAADDSGLPNDRFFAVRPEGSVSTLKIQRTERGDSAVYLCASSLRSGPSYNEQFFGPGTRLTVL.